Sequencing of this TCR beta chain was carried out in a study of cytomegalovirus exposure and HLA in healthy donors. Trimming took off 0 bases at V and 6 bases at J, with 7 bases between the two ends. The CDR3 runs 13 residues. Germline CDR1 SGHTA, CDR2 FQGNSA. Whole-study findings and limits: Association of a missense DCLRE1C variant with TCR beta V- and J-gene trimming was reported in a later analysis. TCR beta chains associated with HLA were, in a later analysis, more clonally expanded than equally common others.

PCR involved 60 Vbeta and 13 Jbeta primers. Repertoires were generated with immunoSEQ multiplex PCR, while TCRdb's copy carries only in-frame clones and drops some. The sample shows under 150,000 clones, around 73% of them seen only once. Regarding this clone: The antigen remains unidentified.

The V call is TRBV7-2, the J call TRBJ2-3, with D hard to call. The sequence was obtained from a human donor in good health. The material sequenced was PBMCs. CDR3 sequence reads: CASSLARADTQYF. The CDR3 DNA reads TGTGCCAGCAGCTTAGCCCGAGCCGATACGCAGTATTTT. The full variable domain, rest sourced from reference TRBV7-2 and TRBJ2-3, is GAGVSQSPSNKVTEKGKDVELRCDPISGHTALYWYRQSLGQGLEFLIYFQGNSAPDKSGLPSDRFSAERTGGSVSTLTIQRTQQEDSAVYLCASSLARADTQYFGPGTRLTVL.